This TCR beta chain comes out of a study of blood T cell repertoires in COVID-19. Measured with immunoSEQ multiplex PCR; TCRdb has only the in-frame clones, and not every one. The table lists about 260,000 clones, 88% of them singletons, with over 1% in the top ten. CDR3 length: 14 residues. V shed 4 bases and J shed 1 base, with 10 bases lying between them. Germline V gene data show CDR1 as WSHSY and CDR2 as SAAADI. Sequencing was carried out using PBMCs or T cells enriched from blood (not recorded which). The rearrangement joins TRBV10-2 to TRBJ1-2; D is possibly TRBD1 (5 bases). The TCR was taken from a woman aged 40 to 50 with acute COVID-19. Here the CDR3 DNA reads TGCGCCAGCAGTGCCTCCGGGGGTAACTATGGCTACACCTTC. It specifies CASSASGGNYGYTF.